These 29 T cell receptor beta chains originate from one sample sequenced in a study of regulatory T cells in long-lasting Graves disease. Investigators prepared the TCR beta libraries by applying iRepertoire HTBI primers and Arm-PCR of CDR3 regions. Via MiXCR, TCRdb re-called the multiplex PCR reads, giving one row per CDR3 protein. The sample holds approximately 400,000 distinct CDR3 sequences; 15% are singletons and the top ten take about a sixth. Time point denoted: newly diagnosed GD, antithyroid drugs for less than 3 months. The TCR library was made from RNA that had been extracted from PBMCs in TRIzol. This sample also appeared in a second study, on T cells in Graves' hyperthyroidism and ophthalmopathy.

The sample was peripheral blood mononuclear cells (PBMCs), taken at new diagnosis, from a patient treated with antithyroid drugs. These receptor sequences come from a woman younger than 45 with Graves disease.

This clonotype was seen at least ten times. The rearrangement uses TRBV11-2 and TRBJ2-7; 10 bases are shared with TRBD2. Trimming cost V 5 bases and J 0 bases; bases outside gene matches: 7. The germline gives CDR1 SGHAT, CDR2 FQNNGV. The CDR3 loop spans 16 amino acids. The CDR3 DNA reads as TGTGCCAGCAGCAACCGACTAGCGGGTCGCTCCTACGAGCAGTACTTC. This sequence encodes CASSNRLAGRSYEQYF.

In its sample, this clonotype was seen many times. This sequence joins TRBV28 and TRBJ2-7; D unresolved. Deletions cut 7 bases from V and 0 bases from J, with 10 bases between. Germline lookup yields CDR1 MDHEN and CDR2 SYDVKM. CDR3 length: 13 amino acids. Here the CDR3 DNA reads TGTGCCAGCATCGGGCCGAGCTCCTACGAGCAGTACTTC. As protein: CASIGPSSYEQYF. The whole variable domain, remainder taken from reference TRBV28 and TRBJ2-7, is DVKVTQSSRYLVKRTGEKVFLECVQDMDHENMFWYRQDPGLGLRLIYFSYDVKMKEKGDIPEGYSVSREKKERFSLILESASTNQTSMYLCASIGPSSYEQYFGPGTRLTVT.

This clonotype has a count of ten or more. The V gene is TRBV20-1, the J gene TRBJ2-3; D remains unclear. Germline V gene lookup returns CDR1 DFQATT and CDR2 SNEGSKA (reference sequence). The CDR3 has 11 amino acids. CDR3 in amino acids: CRTIRMDTQYF. The CDR3 DNA is TGCAGGACAATCCGGATGGATACGCAGTATTTT.

This clonotype was recorded many times. The genes are TRBV19 and TRBJ2-1, with D unclear. Germline V gene sequence: CDR1 LNHDA, CDR2 SQIVND (reference sequence). The CDR3 length is 12 residues. Trimming shortened V by 8 bases and J by 6 bases, and 11 bases separated the two germline ends. CDR3 protein: CASRAYGNEQFF. The CDR3 DNA reads TGTGCCAGTCGCGCCTACGGCAATGAGCAGTTCTTC.

As for this clonotype: The germline gene is not matched at one end of the junction; a read error may be the cause. J is TRBJ2-5 and V is TRBV20-1; D is uncertain. Germline values: CDR1 DFQATT, CDR2 SNEGSKA (reference sequence). The CDR3 contains 13 residues. The CDR3 region is CSAIGSDQETQYF. The CDR3 coding sequence is TGCAGTGCCATCGGTTCGGACCAAGAGACCCAATACTTC.

The chain is built from TRBV4-1 and TRBJ1-5; TRBD1 might be the D (5 bases). CDR1 is MGHRA, CDR2 YSYEKL, per germline. The CDR3 sequence is 15 residues long. Between the trimmed V and J ends, which lost 1 base and 3 bases, there was a span of 10 bases. This chain's CDR3 is CASSQVGGSNQPQHF. CDR3 nucleotides: TGCGCCAGCAGCCAAGTCGGGGGATCCAATCAGCCCCAGCATTTT.

The chain is built from TRBV9 and TRBJ1-6, with 7 nucleotides matching TRBD1. Trimming removed 0 bases from V and 7 bases from J; junction bases left unmatched: 1. Per germline, CDR1 SGDLS and CDR2 YYNGEE. The CDR3 totals 14 residues. This chain's CDR3 is CASSVETGNSPLHF. The CDR3 region has the DNA TGTGCCAGCAGCGTAGAGACAGGGAATTCACCCCTCCACTTT.

The genes are TRBV20-1 and TRBJ2-7, with a weak D call TRBD2 (6 bases). Trimming cost V 3 bases and J 4 bases, with 10 bases left between them. Per germline, CDR1 DFQATT and CDR2 SNEGSKA (reference sequence). The CDR3 length is 12 residues. For the CDR3, the DNA is TGCAGTGCTAGTGGCGGGGAGTACGAGCAGTACTTC. Translation: CSASGGEYEQYF.

This clonotype was detected a few times. V gene TRBV19 combines with J gene TRBJ2-4; D ambiguous. The germline V gene encodes CDR1 LNHDA and CDR2 SQIVND (reference sequence). Between the trimmed V and J ends, which lost 3 bases and 0 bases, there was a span of 15 bases. The length of the CDR3 is 17 residues. The CDR3 sequence is CASSMAGTLLAKNIQYF. The CDR3 bases are TGTGCCAGTAGTATGGCAGGCACCCTACTAGCCAAAAACATTCAGTACTTC.

Note on this clonotype: Given a much more abundant clone one base away, this may be a read error. The chain has TRBV20-1 and TRBJ2-1; TRBD2 aligns across 9 bases. Germline V gene data show CDR1 as DFQATT and CDR2 as SNEGSKA (reference sequence). The CDR3 runs to 16 residues. CDR3 nucleotide sequence: TGCAGTGCTAGAGACGGTATAGCGGGGGACTACAGTGAGCAGTTCTTC. Its translation is CSARDGIAGDYSEQFF.

This clonotype was detected many times. The chain joins TRBV5-1 to TRBJ2-1; 10 bases align to TRBD2. Germline V gene data show CDR1 as SGHRS and CDR2 as YFSETQ. Trimming took 4 bases from V and 3 from J; bases not matched to a gene: 10. This CDR3 comprises 17 residues. The CDR3 sequence: CASSPGLALGVYNEQFF. In nucleotides, the CDR3 is TGCGCCAGCAGCCCGGGACTAGCGCTCGGCGTCTACAATGAGCAGTTCTTC.

DNA of the CDR3: TGTGCCAGCATCAACCCCCAGGGACTTGAAGCTTTCTTT. Its protein is CASINPQGLEAFF. V gene TRBV6-1 combines with J gene TRBJ1-1, with D possibly matching TRBD1 (5 bases). Between the trimmed V and J ends, which lost 7 bases and 7 bases, there was a span of 16 bases. CDR1 is MNHNS, CDR2 SASEGT, per germline. This CDR3 comprises 13 residues.

This clonotype was picked up many times. The chain combines TRBV20-1 with TRBJ2-7; D assignment may be TRBD1 or TRBD2 (5 bases each). CDR1 is DFQATT and CDR2 is SNEGSKA in the germline V gene (reference sequence). CDR3 size: 11 residues. Trimming cost V 8 bases and J 2 bases, with 10 bases left between them. The CDR3 sequence: CSPGPTYEQYF. The CDR3, as DNA: TGCAGTCCGGGACCCACCTACGAGCAGTACTTC.

Ten or more counts support this clonotype. This sequence joins TRBV7-2 and TRBJ2-3, with TRBD2 as a possible D gene (6 bases). V lost 0 bases and J 2 bases, leaving 12 bases between the germline ends. Germline V lookup: CDR1 SGHTA, CDR2 FQGNSA. CDR3 size: 16 residues. The CDR3 region is CASSLALGGPTDTQYF. The CDR3 DNA reads TGTGCCAGCAGCTTAGCGCTCGGGGGACCCACAGATACGCAGTATTTT.

This clonotype occurred many times. V and J are TRBV20-1 and TRBJ1-5; D not certain. The V gene lost 2 bases and the J gene lost 3 bases, with 8 bases spanning the gap. The CDR3 runs to 13 residues. The germline V gene encodes CDR1 DFQATT and CDR2 SNEGSKA (reference sequence). The CDR3 spells CSARPRDNQPQHF. The CDR3 coding sequence is TGCAGTGCTAGACCACGGGACAATCAGCCCCAGCATTTT.

This chain uses TRBV7-9 with TRBJ2-7; D is undetermined. The germline V gene encodes CDR1 SEHNR and CDR2 FQNEAQ (reference sequence). This CDR3 is built from 14 residues. Trimming pared 5 bases from V and 0 bases from J, leaving 11 bases between. CDR3 coding DNA: TGTGCCAGCAGCCCCTTAGCCTACTCCTACGAGCAGTACTTC. Residues: CASSPLAYSYEQYF.

This clonotype was detected ten times or more. The chain recombines TRBV7-9 with TRBJ2-3; tentative D call: TRBD2 (7 bases). Germline CDR1 is SEHNR and CDR2 is FQNEAQ (reference sequence). The CDR3 totals 13 residues. Between the trimmed V and J ends, which lost 5 bases and 12 bases, there was a span of 18 bases. CDR3 sequence reads: CASSRRGGFSQYF. Here the CDR3 DNA reads TGTGCCAGCAGCCGGAGGGGGGGCTTCTCACAGTATTTT.

This clonotype was counted a few times. The chain employs TRBV6-2 or TRBV6-3 and TRBJ2-2; 7 positions agree with TRBD2. CDR1 is MNHEY and CDR2 is SVGEGT in the germline V gene. The ends lost 0 bases at V and 5 bases at J; junction bases unmatched: 6. The CDR3 consists of 16 residues. The chain's CDR3 is CASSYSAGVVTGELFF. CDR3 DNA: TGTGCCAGCAGTTACTCCGCGGGAGTAGTTACCGGGGAGCTGTTTTTT.

With regard to this clonotype: This CDR3 fails to terminate in the conserved phenylalanine or tryptophan, so it likely reflects a read error. It is unclear where the CDR3 begins or ends on the DNA, so no DNA is shown, and the CDR3 is as TCRdb lists it. The J gene is TRBJ2-5, the V gene TRBV29-1; the tabulated D call, TRBD1, remains unverified against the DNA. The CDR3 spans 9 residues, counting both ends. Germline V gene sequence: CDR1 SQVTM, CDR2 ANQGSEA. CDR3 region: CSVGAAGGD.

As for this clonotype: Just one base apart from a much larger clone, this may be a read error. This chain uses TRBV2 with TRBJ2-1, with D perhaps matching TRBD2 (5 bases). V lost 5 bases and J 10 bases, leaving 15 bases between the germline ends. The CDR3 covers 13 residues. Germline V gene sequence: CDR1 SNHLY, CDR2 FYNNEI. CDR3 region: CASSLEETYEQFF. CDR3 in DNA: TGTGCCAGCAGTCTGGAGGAGACCTACGAGCAGTTCTTC.

This clonotype was picked up many times. The chain combines TRBV11-2 with TRBJ2-2, with 11 bases identical to TRBD2. The CDR3 has 19 residues. The V gene end was trimmed by 3 bases and the J gene end by 5 bases; junction bases not matched to a gene: 14. Germline V lookup: CDR1 SGHAT, CDR2 FQNNGV. The CDR3 here is CASSLPRGPTSGRTGELFF. The CDR3 region has the DNA TGTGCCAGCAGCTTGCCCCGGGGGCCCACTAGCGGGAGAACCGGGGAGCTGTTTTTT.

This chain connects TRBV29-1 to TRBJ1-2, with 10 positions matching TRBD1. With 1 base clipped from V and 4 bases from J, the junction kept 6 bases outside the gene matches. Germline V CDR1 and CDR2: SQVTM, ANQGSEA. This CDR3 is 15 amino acids long. This chain's CDR3 is CSVEGGGQGTYGYTF. The CDR3 DNA sequence: TGCAGCGTTGAAGGGGGGGGACAGGGGACCTATGGCTACACCTTC. The whole variable domain, remainder taken from reference TRBV29-1 and TRBJ1-2, is SAVISQKPSRDICQRGTSLTIQCQVDSQVTMMFWYRQQPGQSLTLIATANQGSEATYESGFVIDKFPISRPNLTFSTLTVSNMSPEDSSIYLCSVEGGGQGTYGYTFGSGTRLTVV.

The V gene is TRBV19, the J gene TRBJ2-7; D ambiguous. V was clipped by 3 bases and J by 1 base, with 13 bases between them. Germline V gene sequence: CDR1 LNHDA, CDR2 SQIVND (reference sequence). CDR3 length equals 15 residues. CDR3 nucleotide sequence: TGTGCCAGTAGTATCCGACACGTAGGGTCCTACGAGCAGTACTTC. It specifies CASSIRHVGSYEQYF. Complete variable domain (other parts from reference TRBV19 and TRBJ2-7): DGGITQSPKYLFRKEGQNVTLSCEQNLNHDAMYWYRQDPGQGLRLIYYSQIVNDFQKGDIAEGYSVSREKKESFPLTVTSAQKNPTAFYLCASSIRHVGSYEQYFGPGTRLTVT.

This chain connects TRBV9 to TRBJ1-2; tentative D call: TRBD1 (6 bases). V was pared by 0 bases and J by 4 bases, with 16 bases between. Germline V gene sequence: CDR1 SGDLS, CDR2 YYNGEE. The CDR3 totals 16 residues. This CDR3 reads CASSVADGGDSYGYTF. The DNA of the CDR3 is TGTGCCAGCAGCGTAGCTGACGGGGGCGATAGCTATGGCTACACCTTC. Full variable domain (rest looked up from reference TRBV9 and TRBJ1-2): DSGVTQTPKHLITATGQRVTLRCSPRSGDLSVYWYQQSLDQGLQFLIQYYNGEERAKGNILERFSAQQFPDLHSELNLSSLELGDSALYFCASSVADGGDSYGYTFGSGTRLTVV.

For the CDR3, the DNA is TGTGCCTGGAGCCAGACCGGGACAGAAAACATTCAGTACTTC. Its protein product is CAWSQTGTENIQYF. The chain couples TRBV30 to TRBJ2-4, with 7 bases that match TRBD1. CDR1 GTSNPN and CDR2 SVGIG come from the germline V gene (reference sequence). V was clipped by 3 bases and J by 5 bases; unmatched bases: 7. The CDR3 length is 14 residues.

With respect to this clonotype: A read error may produce the germline difference seen at one junction end. The chain couples TRBV6-9 to TRBJ2-7, with TRBD2 matching over 7 bases. Germline CDR1 MNHGY, CDR2 SVAAGI. The CDR3 loop spans 15 amino acids. DNA of the CDR3: TGCGCCAGCAGTGCCGGGGCTAGCGGCCTCCACGAGCAGTACTTC. Translating gives CASSAGASGLHEQYF.

This clonotype was found many times. V gene TRBV2 combines with J gene TRBJ2-1; D is unclear. The CDR3 spans 13 residues. Per the germline V gene, CDR1 is SNHLY and CDR2 is FYNNEI. V dropped 9 bases and J dropped 0 bases, with 9 bases sitting between them. This CDR3 reads CARQVSSYNEQFF. In nucleotides, the CDR3 is TGTGCCAGGCAGGTTAGCTCCTACAATGAGCAGTTCTTC.

This clonotype occurred a few times. This chain joins TRBV24-1 and TRBJ2-5; D may be TRBD1 or TRBD2 (6 bases each). V lost 1 base and J 0 bases, leaving 14 bases between the germline ends. Germline CDR1 KGHDR, CDR2 SFDVKD. The CDR3 spans 17 residues. CDR3 residues: CATSDFGGRANQETQYF. The CDR3 nucleotides read TGTGCCACCAGTGATTTCGGGGGCAGGGCTAACCAAGAGACCCAGTACTTC.

J is TRBJ2-3 and V is TRBV6-5; 7 bases are shared with TRBD1. CDR3 length: 13 amino acids. Trimming took 4 bases from V and 6 from J; bases not matched to a gene: 4. Germline V CDR1 and CDR2: MNHEY, SVGAGI. CDR3 in DNA: TGTGCCAGCAGTTTTACAGGGGCCGATACGCAGTATTTT. Amino acid sequence: CASSFTGADTQYF.